A single sample is the source of the 16 T cell receptor beta chains below, sequenced in a study of blood T cell repertoires in COVID-19. Some clones are missing from TCRdb's copy, which holds only in-frame ones; the method was immunoSEQ multiplex PCR. The data hold hundreds of thousands of clones, with about 87% observed a single time. The sample consisted of peripheral blood. Source of these receptors: a woman in her forties who had recovered from COVID-19.

This clone is a singleton in its sample. CDR3 sequence: CASSLAYTGGTGELFF. The CDR3 DNA is TGTGCCAGCAGCTTGGCCTATACAGGGGGAACCGGGGAGCTGTTTTTT. The gene calls are TRBV5-5 and TRBJ2-2; 8 nucleotides agree with TRBD1. J was trimmed by 5 bases and V by 0 bases; bases with no gene match: 6. The CDR3 is 16 residues long. From germline, CDR1 is SGHKS and CDR2 YYEKEE (reference sequence).

This chain connects TRBV11-2 to TRBJ1-2; perhaps TRBD1 as D (6 bases). The CDR3 covers 14 residues. The germline V gene encodes CDR1 SGHAT and CDR2 FQNNGV. Deletions cut 0 bases from V and 6 bases from J, with 11 bases between. DNA of the CDR3: TGTGCCAGCAGCTTAGAACCAACAGGGAATGGCTACACCTTC. It encodes CASSLEPTGNGYTF.

The V gene is TRBV10-3, the J gene TRBJ2-7, with 7 bases matching TRBD1. J was trimmed by 8 bases and V by 6 bases; bases with no gene match: 13. CDR3 length equals 14 residues. Germline V gives CDR1 ENHRY, CDR2 SYGVKD. The CDR3 DNA sequence: TGTGCCATCAGCACCACAACGACAGGGAGTAAGCAGTACTTC. Translating it yields CAISTTTTGSKQYF.

This chain links TRBV5-1 with TRBJ2-7; 8 bases are shared with TRBD1. Looked up from germline, CDR1 is SGHRS and CDR2 is YFSETQ. With 0 bases clipped from V and 5 bases from J, the junction kept 4 bases outside the gene matches. The CDR3 is 14 residues long. This chain's CDR3 is CASSLGQGAHEQYF. Here the CDR3 DNA reads TGCGCCAGCAGCTTGGGGCAGGGGGCCCACGAGCAGTACTTC.

The chain couples TRBV4-1 to TRBJ2-3; 9 nucleotides align to TRBD1. This CDR3 region has 16 residues. Germline assignment: CDR1 MGHRA and CDR2 YSYEKL. V was clipped by 2 bases and J by 0 bases; unmatched bases: 3. The CDR3 DNA reads TGCGCCAGCAGCCAAACCGGGACAGGGAGCACAGATACGCAGTATTTT. As protein: CASSQTGTGSTDTQYF.

V is TRBV6-2 or TRBV6-3 and J is TRBJ2-1; tentatively, D is TRBD2 (5 bases). V was clipped by 3 bases and J by 10 bases, with 13 bases between them. Germline CDR1 and CDR2: MNHEY and SVGEGT. The CDR3 has 13 residues. CDR3 coding DNA: TGTGCCAGCAGTTATGCCGCCACGGGAGAGCAGTTCTTC. It translates to CASSYAATGEQFF.

This chain links TRBV11-2 with TRBJ2-1; 8 bases line up with TRBD1. The CDR3 sequence is 17 residues long. Germline CDR1 reads SGHAT; CDR2 reads FQNNGV. V was pared by 2 bases and J by 0 bases, with 6 bases of the junction left unmatched. The CDR3 coding sequence is TGTGCCAGCAGCTTAACAGGGCAGGGGGCCTCCTACAATGAGCAGTTCTTC. Its protein is CASSLTGQGASYNEQFF.

The rearrangement links TRBV11-3 to TRBJ2-7, with no clear D. Germline V lookup: CDR1 SGHNT, CDR2 YENEEA. Trimming shortened V by 5 bases and J by 0 bases, and 14 bases separated the two germline ends. The length of the CDR3 is 15 residues. CDR3 residues: CASSAGFDGSYEQYF. CDR3 sequence (DNA): TGTGCCAGCAGCGCCGGGTTTGACGGCTCCTACGAGCAGTACTTC.

CDR3 nucleotides: TGTGCCAGCAGTGAATGGGAGTCTCCGTCGGGCTATGGCTACACCTTC. Translating it yields CASSEWESPSGYGYTF. The chain joins TRBV6-1 to TRBJ1-2; D not resolved. The CDR3 loop spans 16 amino acids. Germline-derived CDR1 and CDR2 are MNHNS and SASEGT. Trimming removed 2 bases at V and 4 bases at J, with 17 bases between.

The gene calls are TRBV2 and TRBJ1-6; 8 positions agree with TRBD1. V was pared by 3 bases and J by 9 bases, with 7 bases of the junction left unmatched. Germline CDR1 and CDR2: SNHLY and FYNNEI. The CDR3 runs 15 residues. The CDR3 loop reads CASSEQQGAVSPLHF. The CDR3 nucleotides read TGTGCCAGCAGTGAGCAGCAGGGGGCGGTTTCACCCCTCCACTTT.

The chain links TRBV28 to TRBJ2-7; 10 nucleotides match TRBD1. This CDR3 has 15 amino acids. Germline-derived CDR1 and CDR2 are MDHEN and SYDVKM. Unmatched junction bases numbered 7, after V lost 7 bases and J lost 1 base. The CDR3 protein is CASTSGQGSSYEQYF. The CDR3, as DNA: TGTGCCAGCACTTCGGGACAGGGGTCTTCCTACGAGCAGTACTTC. Looking up the rest from reference TRBV28 and TRBJ2-7 gives the full variable domain: DVKVTQSSRYLVKRTGEKVFLECVQDMDHENMFWYRQDPGLGLRLIYFSYDVKMKEKGDIPEGYSVSREKKERFSLILESASTNQTSMYLCASTSGQGSSYEQYFGPGTRLTVT.

The chain joins TRBV6-2 or TRBV6-3 to TRBJ2-2; 8 nucleotides agree with TRBD1. CDR1 and CDR2 (germline): MNHEY, SVGEGT. The trim removed 0 bases at V and 4 bases at J, leaving 16 bases unmatched. The CDR3 loop spans 20 amino acids. The CDR3 nucleotides are TGTGCCAGCAGTTACTCGAATGAAAGGACAGGGACACCATTCACCGGGGAGCTGTTTTTT. Its protein product is CASSYSNERTGTPFTGELFF.

Of note for this clone: The same CDR3 is also encoded by other DNA sequences in this sample. The rearrangement links TRBV11-2 to TRBJ2-7; D is ambiguous. Germline lookup yields CDR1 SGHAT and CDR2 FQNNGV. V was pared by 0 bases and J by 4 bases, with 7 bases between. CDR3 size: 13 residues. CDR3 sequence reads: CASSLDRTYEQYF. The CDR3 bases are TGTGCCAGCAGCTTAGATCGCACTTACGAGCAGTACTTC. The variable domain in full, completed from reference TRBV11-2 and TRBJ2-7, reads EAGVAQSPRYKIIEKRQSVAFWCNPISGHATLYWYQQILGQGPKLLIQFQNNGVVDDSQLPKDRFSAERLKGVDSTLKIQPAKLEDSAVYLCASSLDRTYEQYFGPGTRLTVT.

The J gene is TRBJ2-3, the V gene TRBV5-4; 11 bases agree with TRBD2. The CDR3 consists of 15 residues. V trimming: 4 bases; J trimming: 4 bases; junction bases outside the gene matches: 5. Germline V gene data show CDR1 as SGHNT and CDR2 as YYREEE (reference sequence). CDR3 residues: CASSNSGGASDTQYF. The CDR3 DNA sequence: TGTGCCAGCAGCAATAGCGGGGGGGCGTCAGATACGCAGTATTTT.

CDR3 DNA: TGTGCCAGCAGTCCCAACCCGGGACAGGGTGACTATGGCTACACCTTC. This encodes CASSPNPGQGDYGYTF. The rearrangement links TRBV27 to TRBJ1-2; 9 positions agree with TRBD1. CDR1 is MNHEY and CDR2 is SMNVEV in the germline V gene (reference sequence). With V trimmed by 5 bases and J by 3 bases, 10 bases remained unmatched. This CDR3 is 16 amino acids long.

About this clone itself: The sample has other DNA sequences that encode this CDR3 too. The chain is built from TRBV2 and TRBJ2-7, with D possibly matching TRBD1 (6 bases). In germline, CDR1 is SNHLY, CDR2 FYNNEI. The CDR3 totals 12 residues. The V end was cut by 3 bases, the J end by 3 bases, with 6 bases between. The CDR3, as DNA: TGTGCCAGCAGTGACAGGGGCTACGAGCAGTACTTC. Translating it yields CASSDRGYEQYF.